These 7 T cell receptor beta chains came from one sample sequenced in a study of T cell responses to AZD1222 COVID-19 vaccine. Repertoires were generated with immunoSEQ multiplex PCR, while TCRdb's copy carries only in-frame clones and drops some. The repertoire holds about 150,000 clones, about 88% seen once, with approximately 6.6% in the top ten. Sequencing used peripheral blood, obtained after recovery from COVID-19. The source of these receptors is an adult who had recovered from COVID-19.

The V gene is TRBV18, the J gene TRBJ2-2, with D possibly TRBD2 on 5 matching bases. CDR3 size: 14 residues. V shed 2 bases and J shed 7 bases, with 11 bases lying between them. Germline V gene lookup returns CDR1 KGHSH and CDR2 LQKENI. CDR3 loop: CASSPSPGNGELFF. For the CDR3, the DNA is TGTGCCAGCTCACCAAGCCCGGGAAACGGGGAGCTGTTTTTT.

J is TRBJ1-4 and V is TRBV7-8; 7 positions match TRBD1. The CDR3 contains 15 residues. Germline loops: CDR1 SGHVS, CDR2 FQNEAQ. The junction had 11 bases not matched to a gene; V was cut back by 5 bases and J by 8 bases. The CDR3 sequence is CASSRPIQGKEKLFF. The CDR3 coding sequence is TGTGCCAGCAGCCGCCCCATACAGGGGAAGGAAAAACTGTTTTTT.

This sequence joins TRBV7-2 and TRBJ2-2; perhaps D is TRBD1 or TRBD2 (7 bases each). Trimming stripped 5 bases from V and 6 bases from J, with 16 bases between. This CDR3 is 15 amino acids long. Germline-derived CDR1 and CDR2 are SGHTA and FQGNSA. The CDR3, as DNA: TGTGCCAGCAGCCCGGCCAGGGGGGGGTCCGGGGAGCTGTTTTTT. It translates to CASSPARGGSGELFF.

This chain uses TRBV5-1 with TRBJ2-7, with 9 bases identical to TRBD1. The V segment lost 0 bases and the J segment 5 bases; nucleotides outside the gene matches: 6. There are 15 residues in the CDR3. Germline V gene data show CDR1 as SGHRS and CDR2 as YFSETQ. CDR3 amino acids: CASSLEQGAMDEQYF. The DNA for the CDR3 is TGCGCCAGCAGCTTGGAACAGGGGGCAATGGACGAGCAGTACTTC. Looking up the rest from reference TRBV5-1 and TRBJ2-7 gives the full variable domain: KAGVTQTPRYLIKTRGQQVTLSCSPISGHRSVSWYQQTPGQGLQFLFEYFSETQRNKGNFPGRFSGRQFSNSRSEMNVSTLELGDSALYLCASSLEQGAMDEQYFGPGTRLTVT.

This clone has more than one count but fewer than ten. The gene calls are TRBV7-3 and TRBJ2-3, with D perhaps matching TRBD1 (6 bases). Germline V lookup: CDR1 SGHTA, CDR2 FQGTGA. The CDR3 contains 14 residues. Trimming took off 2 bases at V and 11 bases at J, with 17 bases between the two ends. Here the CDR3 DNA reads TGTGCCAGCAGCTTAGGGGGCCGGAGGTACGTGCAGTATTTT. It codes for CASSLGGRRYVQYF.

The chain couples TRBV7-9 to TRBJ1-1; 7 bases are a match to TRBD1. Germline V gene sequence: CDR1 SEHNR, CDR2 FQNEAQ (reference sequence). Trimming cost V 1 base and J 0 bases; bases outside gene matches: 5. This CDR3 has 16 residues. CDR3 sequence (DNA): TGTGCCAGCAGCTTAGAGACAGGGCTTATGAACACTGAAGCTTTCTTT. Residues: CASSLETGLMNTEAFF.

The chain recombines TRBV4-1 with TRBJ1-2, with D tentatively TRBD1 (5 bases). CDR3 length equals 14 residues. In germline, CDR1 is MGHRA, CDR2 YSYEKL. V shed 4 bases and J shed 4 bases, with 13 bases lying between them. The CDR3: CASSPRGEGYGYTF. The CDR3 nucleotides are TGCGCCAGCAGCCCGAGAGGGGAAGGCTATGGCTACACCTTC.